A single sample is the source of the 3 T cell receptor beta chains below, sequenced in a study of graft-versus-host responses after intestinal transplantation (dated by TCRdb to the early 2020s). Library construction relied on the immunoSEQ multiplex PCR assay. TCRdb limited this immuneACCESS table to in-frame rearrangements with V and J called. A share of clones is missing; checked studies link under half to unresolved V genes, and the rest is unexplained. In this sample the table shows roughly 25,000 clones, 90% to 95% of which occur a single time. The top ten clones comprise roughly 0.8% of the sample. The input for sequencing was PBMCs, taken just over 29 days after intestinal transplant. These receptors all come from a human patient who received an intestinal transplant, so some T cells may come from the graft donor.

The chain links TRBV15 to TRBJ1-6; maybe TRBD1 (6 bases). Germline V gives CDR1 LNHNV, CDR2 YYDKDF (reference sequence). There are 15 residues in the CDR3. V lost 0 bases and J lost 5, with 8 bases in between. CDR3 in DNA: TGTGCCACCAGCAGAGAGGACAGTCATAATTCACCCCTCCACTTT. Protein sequence: CATSREDSHNSPLHF.

V and J are TRBV30 and TRBJ2-2; tentatively, D is TRBD1 or TRBD2 (6 bases each). Germline CDR1 is GTSNPN and CDR2 is SVGIG (reference sequence). This CDR3 is built from 11 residues. V was trimmed by 5 bases and J by 9 bases, leaving 10 bases between them. The CDR3 region has the DNA TGTGCCTGGTTGGGGGGCCGGGAGCTGTTTTTT. Translating gives CAWLGGRELFF. The entire variable domain, with the rest obtained from reference TRBV30 and TRBJ2-2, is as follows: SQTIHQWPATLVQPVGSPLSLECTVEGTSNPNLYWYRQAAGRGLQLLFYSVGIGQISSEVPQNLSASRPQDRQFILSSKKLLLSDSGFYLCAWLGGRELFFGEGSRLTVL.

V gene TRBV7-9 combines with J gene TRBJ1-2, with TRBD1 identical over 10 bases. The CDR3 spans 16 residues. The trim removed 4 bases at V and 4 bases at J, leaving 9 bases unmatched. Per germline, CDR1 SEHNR and CDR2 FQNEAQ (reference sequence). The CDR3, as DNA: TGTGCCAGCAGCTCCTCCGGGACAGGGGTCTTCTATGGCTACACCTTC. Protein: CASSSSGTGVFYGYTF.